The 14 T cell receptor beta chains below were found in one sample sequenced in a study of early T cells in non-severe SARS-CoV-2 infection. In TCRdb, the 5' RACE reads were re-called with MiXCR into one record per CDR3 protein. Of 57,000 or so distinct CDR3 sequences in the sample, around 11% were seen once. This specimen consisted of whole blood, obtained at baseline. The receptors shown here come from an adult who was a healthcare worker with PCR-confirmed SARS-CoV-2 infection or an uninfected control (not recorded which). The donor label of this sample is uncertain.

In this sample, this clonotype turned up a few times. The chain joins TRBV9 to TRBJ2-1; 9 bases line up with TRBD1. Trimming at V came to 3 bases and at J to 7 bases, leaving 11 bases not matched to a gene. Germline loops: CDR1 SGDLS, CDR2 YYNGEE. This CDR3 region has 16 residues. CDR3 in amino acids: CASSATGGRTLNEQFF. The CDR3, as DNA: TGTGCCAGCAGCGCGACAGGGGGAAGGACACTGAATGAGCAGTTCTTC.

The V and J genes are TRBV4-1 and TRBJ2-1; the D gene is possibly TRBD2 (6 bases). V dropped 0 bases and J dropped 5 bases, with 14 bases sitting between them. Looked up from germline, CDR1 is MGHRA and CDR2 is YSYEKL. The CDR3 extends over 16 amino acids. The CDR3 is CASSQDLAFGDNEQFF. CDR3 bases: TGCGCCAGCAGCCAAGATCTAGCGTTTGGAGACAATGAGCAGTTCTTC.

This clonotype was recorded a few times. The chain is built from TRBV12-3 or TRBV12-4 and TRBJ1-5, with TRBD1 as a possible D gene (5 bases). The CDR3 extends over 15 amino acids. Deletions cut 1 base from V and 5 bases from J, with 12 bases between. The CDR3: CASSLEAGVDQPQHF. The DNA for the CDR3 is TGTGCCAGCAGTTTAGAAGCGGGGGTGGATCAGCCCCAGCATTTT.

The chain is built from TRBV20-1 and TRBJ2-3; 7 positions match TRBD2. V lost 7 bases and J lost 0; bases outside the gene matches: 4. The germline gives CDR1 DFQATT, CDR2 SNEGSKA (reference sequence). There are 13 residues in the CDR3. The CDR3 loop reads CSGFGGSTDTQYF. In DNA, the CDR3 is TGCAGTGGGTTCGGGGGGAGCACAGATACGCAGTATTTT.

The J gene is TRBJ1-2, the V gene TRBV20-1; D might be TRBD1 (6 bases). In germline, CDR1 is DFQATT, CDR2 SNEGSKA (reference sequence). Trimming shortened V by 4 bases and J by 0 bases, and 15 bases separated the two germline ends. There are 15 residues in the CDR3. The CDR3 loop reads CSATEDSKANYGYTF. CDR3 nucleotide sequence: TGCAGTGCTACCGAGGACAGTAAGGCTAACTATGGCTACACCTTC.

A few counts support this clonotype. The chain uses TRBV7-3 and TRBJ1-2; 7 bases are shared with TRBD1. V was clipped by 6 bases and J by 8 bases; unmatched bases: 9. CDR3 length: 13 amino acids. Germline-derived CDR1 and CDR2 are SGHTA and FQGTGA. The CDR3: CASSSTGAAGYTF. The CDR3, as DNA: TGTGCCAGCAGTTCCACAGGGGCGGCGGGCTACACCTTC. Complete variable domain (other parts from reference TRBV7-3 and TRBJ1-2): GAGVSQTPSNKVTEKGKYVELRCDPISGHTALYWYRQSLGQGPEFLIYFQGTGAADDSGLPNDRFFAVRPEGSVSTLKIQRTERGDSAVYLCASSSTGAAGYTFGSGTRLTVV.

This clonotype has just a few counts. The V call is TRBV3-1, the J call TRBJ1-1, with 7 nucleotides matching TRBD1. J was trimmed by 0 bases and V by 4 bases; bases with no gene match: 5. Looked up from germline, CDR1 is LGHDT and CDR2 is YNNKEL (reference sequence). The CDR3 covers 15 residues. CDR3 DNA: TGTGCCAGCAGCCCGCGACAGGGACTGAACACTGAAGCTTTCTTT. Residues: CASSPRQGLNTEAFF.

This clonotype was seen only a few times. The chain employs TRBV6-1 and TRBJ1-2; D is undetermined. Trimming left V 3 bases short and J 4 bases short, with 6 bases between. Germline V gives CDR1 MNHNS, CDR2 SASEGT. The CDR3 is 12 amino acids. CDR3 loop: CASSEGRYGYTF. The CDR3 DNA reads TGTGCCAGCAGTGAGGGCCGCTATGGCTACACCTTC.

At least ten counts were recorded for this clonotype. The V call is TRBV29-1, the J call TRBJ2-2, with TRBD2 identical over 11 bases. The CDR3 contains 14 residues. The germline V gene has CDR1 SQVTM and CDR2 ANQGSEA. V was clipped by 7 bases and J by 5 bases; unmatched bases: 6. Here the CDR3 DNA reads TGCAGCGGCGAAACTAGCGGGGGTACCGGGGAGCTGTTTTTT. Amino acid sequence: CSGETSGGTGELFF.

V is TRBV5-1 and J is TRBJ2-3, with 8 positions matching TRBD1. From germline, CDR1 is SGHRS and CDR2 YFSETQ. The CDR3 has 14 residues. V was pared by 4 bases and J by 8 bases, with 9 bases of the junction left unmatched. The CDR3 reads CASSLGQGAATQYF. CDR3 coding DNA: TGCGCCAGCAGCCTAGGACAGGGAGCAGCTACGCAGTATTTT.

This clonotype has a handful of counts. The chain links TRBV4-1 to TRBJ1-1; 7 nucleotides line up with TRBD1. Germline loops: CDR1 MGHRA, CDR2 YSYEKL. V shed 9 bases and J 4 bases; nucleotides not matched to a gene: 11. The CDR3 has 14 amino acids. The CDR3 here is CASSTGTGGTEAFF. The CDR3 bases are TGCGCCAGTTCGACAGGGACTGGCGGCACTGAAGCTTTCTTT.

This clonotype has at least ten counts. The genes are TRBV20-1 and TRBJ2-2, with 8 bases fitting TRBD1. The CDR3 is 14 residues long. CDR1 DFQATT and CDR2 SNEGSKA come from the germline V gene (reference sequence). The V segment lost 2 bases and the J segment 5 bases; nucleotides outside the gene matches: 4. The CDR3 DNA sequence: TGCAGTGCTAGACTACAGGGGGATACCGGGGAGCTGTTTTTT. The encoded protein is CSARLQGDTGELFF.

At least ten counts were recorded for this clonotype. CDR3 loop: CASSEADSPLHF. In DNA form, the CDR3 reads TGCGCCAGCAGTGAGGCCGATTCACCCCTCCACTTT. The V gene is TRBV10-2, the J gene TRBJ1-6, with D uncertain. The CDR3 extends over 12 amino acids. V was pared by 2 bases and J by 8 bases, with 4 bases between. From germline, CDR1 is WSHSY and CDR2 SAAADI.

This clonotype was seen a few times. Here the CDR3 DNA reads TGTGCCAGCAGCTTACTACCACAGAACACCGGGGAGCTGTTTTTT. Its translation is CASSLLPQNTGELFF. The chain recombines TRBV7-2 with TRBJ2-2, with D unresolved. V was pared by 2 bases and J by 1 base, with 8 bases between. CDR1 is SGHTA, CDR2 FQGNSA, per germline. This CDR3 comprises 15 residues.